These 29 T cell receptor beta chains came from one sample sequenced in a study of identical twins. One entry per CDR3 protein results from TCRdb running MiXCR on the 5' RACE reads. The table has 500,000 to 600,000 distinct CDR3 sequences, roughly a fifth seen once. A further study also used this sample, focusing on T cells expressing NK-cell markers.

Sequences were obtained from CD4+ T cells sorted from blood. These receptors were collected from a young woman in good health.

This chain joins TRBV12-3 or TRBV12-4 and TRBJ2-2, with TRBD2 matching 10 bases. The V and J ends lost 5 bases and 1 base, in that order; junction bases with no gene match: 1. The CDR3 spans 15 residues. CDR3 residues: CASSPSGRNTGELFF. In nucleotides, the CDR3 is TGTGCCAGCAGTCCTAGCGGGAGGAACACCGGGGAGCTGTTTTTT.

This clonotype has at least ten counts. One end of the junction varies from germline; a read error may be responsible. The genes are TRBV5-1 and TRBJ2-3; D uncertain. The length of the CDR3 is 13 residues. Germline CDR1 reads SGHRS; CDR2 reads YFSETQ. Here the CDR3 reads CASSLSSTDTQYF. DNA for the CDR3: TGTGCCAGCAGCTTAAGCAGCACAGATACGCAGTATTTT.

The table lists this clonotype with a few counts. V and J are TRBV7-9 and TRBJ1-2; a possible D gene is TRBD1 (5 bases). Looked up from germline, CDR1 is SEHNR and CDR2 is FQNEAQ (reference sequence). V was clipped by 2 bases and J by 6 bases, with 22 bases between them. The length of the CDR3 is 17 residues. The CDR3 is CASSLFQGSSKRHGYTF. The CDR3 coding sequence is TGTGCCAGCAGCTTATTTCAGGGATCTTCAAAACGGCATGGCTACACCTTC.

In this sample, this clonotype turned up a few times. The chain links TRBV3-1 to TRBJ1-1; tentatively, D is TRBD1 (5 bases). The CDR3 is made up of 15 amino acids. V lost 1 base, J lost 5 bases, and 14 bases lay in between. Germline CDR1 LGHDT, CDR2 YNNKEL (reference sequence). CDR3 loop: CASSQAPGAGTEAFF. CDR3 nucleotide sequence: TGTGCCAGCAGCCAAGCGCCAGGAGCAGGGACTGAAGCTTTCTTT.

The chain combines TRBV7-2 with TRBJ2-3, with D hard to call. CDR1 is SGHTA and CDR2 is FQGNSA in the germline V gene. Between the trimmed V and J ends, which lost 1 base and 7 bases, there was a span of 15 bases. The CDR3 consists of 15 residues. The CDR3 sequence: CASSLVSSTTNTQYF. The CDR3 region has the DNA TGTGCCAGCAGCTTAGTCTCGTCGACGACGAATACGCAGTATTTT.

This clonotype has only a few counts. This chain links TRBV7-2 with TRBJ2-5; 7 bases are a match to TRBD1. The CDR3 spans 15 residues. V trimming: 5 bases; J trimming: 1 base; junction bases outside the gene matches: 7. Germline lookup yields CDR1 SGHTA and CDR2 FQGNSA. Written as DNA, the CDR3 is TGTGCCAGCAGCCGAGTAGGGGGCAGCCAAGAGACCCAGTACTTC. Amino acids: CASSRVGGSQETQYF.

The CDR3 nucleotides are TGTGCCAGCAGTCGGGACTCCGGGGCCTACAATGAGCAGTTCTTC. Translation gives CASSRDSGAYNEQFF. The V call is TRBV2, the J call TRBJ2-1, with TRBD2 as a possible D gene (6 bases). Germline V gives CDR1 SNHLY, CDR2 FYNNEI. This CDR3 spans 15 amino acids. V shed 5 bases and J shed 2 bases, with 13 bases lying between them.

The rearrangement links TRBV29-1 to TRBJ1-1; possible D gene TRBD1, 6 bases. Looked up from germline, CDR1 is SQVTM and CDR2 is ANQGSEA. The CDR3 runs to 13 residues. Trimming pared 8 bases from V and 5 bases from J, leaving 18 bases between. The CDR3 sequence is CSSRLEGGTEAFF. The CDR3, as DNA: TGCAGCTCCCGCCTTGAAGGGGGGACTGAAGCTTTCTTT.

This clonotype was counted only a few times. CDR3 DNA: TGTGCCAGCAGCTTAAAGGGCGGGACAGGGGGCCTGGAGACCCAGTACTTC. Protein: CASSLKGGTGGLETQYF. The chain has TRBV7-8 and TRBJ2-5, with 12 positions matching TRBD1. The junction had 9 bases not matched to a gene; V was cut back by 2 bases and J by 5 bases. Germline-derived CDR1 and CDR2 are SGHVS and FQNEAQ. The CDR3 consists of 17 residues.

The genes are TRBV5-5 and TRBJ2-4; maybe TRBD1 (5 bases). Per germline, CDR1 SGHKS and CDR2 YYEKEE (reference sequence). The V end was cut by 2 bases, the J end by 0 bases, with 9 bases between. The CDR3 has 15 amino acids. The CDR3 DNA sequence: TGTGCCAGCAGCTTCTCAGGGATAGCCAAAAACATTCAGTACTTC. It encodes CASSFSGIAKNIQYF.

V and J are TRBV12-3 or TRBV12-4 and TRBJ2-7, with TRBD1 identical over 10 bases. V lost 3 bases and J lost 9; bases outside the gene matches: 5. The CDR3 sequence is 13 residues long. CDR3 sequence: CASSFRDRGRQYF. The CDR3 DNA follows: TGTGCCAGCAGTTTCCGAGACAGGGGGCGGCAGTACTTC.

The J gene is TRBJ1-5, the V gene TRBV5-5, with TRBD1 matching over 9 bases. J was trimmed by 7 bases and V by 4 bases; bases with no gene match: 6. Germline V gene lookup returns CDR1 SGHKS and CDR2 YYEKEE (reference sequence). The CDR3 is 14 residues long. The CDR3: CASSHGDREQPQHF. The CDR3 bases are TGTGCCAGCAGCCACGGGGACAGGGAACAGCCCCAGCATTTT.

This clonotype has just a few counts. V and J are TRBV29-1 and TRBJ2-7; 9 bases line up with TRBD1. Germline V gene sequence: CDR1 SQVTM, CDR2 ANQGSEA. J gave up 7 bases and V 5 bases, and 12 bases lay outside the gene matches. This CDR3 comprises 14 residues. CDR3 sequence (DNA): TGCAGCGTTCTACCAGGACAGGGGACAGGGGAGCAGTACTTC. Translated: CSVLPGQGTGEQYF.

The rearrangement links TRBV20-1 to TRBJ2-1; 7 bases match TRBD2. CDR1 is DFQATT, CDR2 SNEGSKA, per germline (reference sequence). V shed 2 bases and J 4 bases; nucleotides not matched to a gene: 8. The CDR3 loop spans 15 amino acids. Here the CDR3 reads CSARSEGGRYNEQFF. The CDR3 DNA follows: TGCAGTGCTAGATCTGAGGGCGGGAGATACAATGAGCAGTTCTTC.

This clonotype was found many times. The genes are TRBV12-3 or TRBV12-4 and TRBJ2-4; D remains unclear. Trimming shortened V by 1 base and J by 10 bases, and 8 bases separated the two germline ends. CDR3 length: 12 amino acids. This chain's CDR3 is CASSLVGPIQYF. CDR3 DNA: TGTGCCAGCAGTTTAGTTGGCCCAATTCAGTACTTC.

The CDR3, as DNA: TGCGCCAGCAGCTTGGGGGTGCGGGGGGCTGATCAGCCCCAGCATTTT. Its translation: CASSLGVRGADQPQHF. V usage is TRBV5-1 and J usage is TRBJ1-5, with D perhaps matching TRBD1 (6 bases). V was pared by 0 bases and J by 5 bases, with 15 bases between. The CDR3 is made up of 16 amino acids. Germline lookup yields CDR1 SGHRS and CDR2 YFSETQ.

This clonotype was counted once. A read error may be the cause here, since a much bigger clone is one base away. This chain joins TRBV20-1 and TRBJ2-3, with a tentative D call TRBD2 (6 bases). CDR3 length: 15 residues. Germline V CDR1 and CDR2: DFQATT, SNEGSKA (reference sequence). V was cut by 1 base and J by 0 bases, with 11 bases left in between. CDR3 sequence reads: CSARVTRASTDTQYF. CDR3 DNA sequence: TGCAGTGCTAGAGTGACTAGGGCGAGCACAGATACGCAGTATTTT.

V usage is TRBV20-1 and J usage is TRBJ2-7; 9 bases match TRBD1. There are 12 residues in the CDR3. CDR1 DFQATT and CDR2 SNEGSKA come from the germline V gene (reference sequence). J was trimmed by 6 bases and V by 6 bases; bases with no gene match: 6. Here the CDR3 reads CSASTGGTEQYF. The DNA of the CDR3 is TGCAGTGCGTCTACAGGGGGCACCGAGCAGTACTTC.

The J gene is TRBJ2-6, the V gene TRBV20-1, with D perhaps TRBD1 (6 bases). The CDR3 length is 15 residues. Per the germline V gene, CDR1 is DFQATT and CDR2 is SNEGSKA (reference sequence). V was trimmed by 0 bases and J by 4 bases, leaving 10 bases between them. The DNA of the CDR3 is TGCAGTGCTAGAGATGGGGGACACGGGGCCAACGTCCTGACTTTC. Translated: CSARDGGHGANVLTF.

This CDR3 is CSARRTSSEQYF. Written as DNA, the CDR3 is TGCAGTGCTCGAAGGACTAGCTCAGAGCAGTACTTC. The chain recombines TRBV20-1 with TRBJ2-7; 8 positions agree with TRBD2. V was pared by 5 bases and J by 7 bases, with 7 bases of the junction left unmatched. The CDR3 covers 12 residues. The germline V gene encodes CDR1 DFQATT and CDR2 SNEGSKA (reference sequence).

The chain uses TRBV6-1 and TRBJ1-2; tentatively, D is TRBD1 (5 bases). CDR3 length equals 14 residues. V was cut by 6 bases and J by 4 bases, with 15 bases left in between. Germline CDR1 reads MNHNS; CDR2 reads SASEGT. CDR3 amino acids: CASSPMMGTYGYTF. The CDR3 coding sequence is TGTGCCAGCAGCCCAATGATGGGGACCTATGGCTACACCTTC.

Ten or more counts support this clonotype. An end of the junction differs from the germline gene, which may be a read error. The chain recombines TRBV5-1 with TRBJ2-5; D gene uncertain. The CDR3 contains 12 residues. The germline V gene encodes CDR1 SGHRS and CDR2 YFSETQ. As DNA, the CDR3 is TGTGCCAGCAGCCCTTCCAGAGAGACCCAGTACTTC. This translates into CASSPSRETQYF.

The J gene is TRBJ2-7, the V gene TRBV6-2 or TRBV6-3; TRBD2 agrees at 9 bases. Germline assignment: CDR1 MNHEY and CDR2 SVGEGT. The CDR3 contains 14 residues. With 6 bases clipped from V and 7 bases from J, the junction kept 10 bases outside the gene matches. This CDR3 reads CASRRLAATGEQYF. The CDR3 nucleotides are TGTGCCAGCAGACGACTAGCGGCCACCGGGGAGCAGTACTTC.

This CDR3 reads CSAQMGANSPLHF. The CDR3 DNA reads as TGCAGTGCCCAGATGGGGGCCAATTCACCCCTCCACTTT. This chain connects TRBV20-1 to TRBJ1-6; tentatively, D is TRBD1 (6 bases). Trimming removed 6 bases from V and 7 bases from J, with 13 bases in between. Germline V lookup: CDR1 DFQATT, CDR2 SNEGSKA (reference sequence). There are 13 residues in the CDR3.

This clonotype was seen only once. The J gene is TRBJ2-1, the V gene TRBV6-1; D is ambiguous. Looked up from germline, CDR1 is MNHNS and CDR2 is SASEGT. Trimming cost V 6 bases and J 8 bases, with 20 bases left between them. The CDR3 is 15 residues long. The CDR3 sequence is CASSERPVVQDEQFF. CDR3 DNA: TGTGCCAGCAGCGAACGGCCGGTGGTGCAGGATGAGCAGTTCTTC.

The table lists this clonotype with a few counts. The DNA of the CDR3 is TGCGCCAGCAGCTTGCGTCGGGATGAAAAACTGTTTTTT. This gives the protein CASSLRRDEKLFF. The rearrangement links TRBV5-1 to TRBJ1-4; D uncertain. In germline, CDR1 is SGHRS, CDR2 YFSETQ. V was trimmed by 1 base and J by 6 bases, leaving 7 bases between them. This CDR3 is built from 13 residues.

The V call is TRBV6-1, the J call TRBJ2-7; 8 nucleotides line up with TRBD1. V dropped 5 bases and J dropped 7; count of bases not matched to a gene: 7. The CDR3 length is 13 residues. From germline, CDR1 is MNHNS and CDR2 SASEGT. The CDR3 nucleotides are TGTGCCAGCAGTAGGACAGGGTCGTGGGAGCAGTACTTC. This encodes CASSRTGSWEQYF.

Only a few counts were recorded for this clonotype. This chain uses TRBV2 with TRBJ2-7; TRBD2 matches at 12 bases. The CDR3 runs to 15 residues. Per germline, CDR1 SNHLY and CDR2 FYNNEI. The ends lost 6 bases at V and 6 bases at J; junction bases unmatched: 9. The CDR3 DNA follows: TGTGCCAGCAGGATGACTAGCGGGAGTCTCGGCGAGCAGTACTTC. Protein sequence: CASRMTSGSLGEQYF.

The chain has TRBV5-1 and TRBJ2-5; D is undetermined. The germline V gene has CDR1 SGHRS and CDR2 YFSETQ. V lost 0 bases and J lost 0, with 6 bases in between. The CDR3 contains 14 residues. The CDR3 loop reads CASSLEQHQETQYF. The CDR3 DNA is TGCGCCAGCAGCTTGGAACAACACCAAGAGACCCAGTACTTC.